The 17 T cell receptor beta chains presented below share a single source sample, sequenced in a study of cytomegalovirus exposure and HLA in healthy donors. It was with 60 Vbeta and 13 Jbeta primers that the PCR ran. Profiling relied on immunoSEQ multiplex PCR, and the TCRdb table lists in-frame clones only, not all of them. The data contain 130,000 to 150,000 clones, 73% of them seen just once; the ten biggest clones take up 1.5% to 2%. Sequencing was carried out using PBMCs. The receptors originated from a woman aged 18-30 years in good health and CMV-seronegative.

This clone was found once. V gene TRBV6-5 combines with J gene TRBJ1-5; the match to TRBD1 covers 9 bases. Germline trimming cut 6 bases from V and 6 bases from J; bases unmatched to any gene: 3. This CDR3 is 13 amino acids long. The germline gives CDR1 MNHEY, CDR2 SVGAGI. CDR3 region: CASRPDRGQPQHF. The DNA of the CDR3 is TGTGCCAGCAGACCGGACAGGGGTCAGCCCCAGCATTTT.

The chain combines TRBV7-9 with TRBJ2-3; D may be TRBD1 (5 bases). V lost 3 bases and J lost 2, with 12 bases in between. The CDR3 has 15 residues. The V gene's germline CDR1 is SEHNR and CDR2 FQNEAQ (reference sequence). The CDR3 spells CASSLILDNTDTQYF. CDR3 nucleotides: TGTGCCAGCAGCTTGATTTTGGACAACACAGATACGCAGTATTTT.

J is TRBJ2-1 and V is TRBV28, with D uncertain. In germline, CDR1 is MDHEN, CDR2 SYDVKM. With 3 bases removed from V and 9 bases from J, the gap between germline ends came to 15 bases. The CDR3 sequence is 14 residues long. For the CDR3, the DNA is TGTGCCAGCAGTTTCGCAGGTGCTTCGGTTGAGCAGTTCTTC. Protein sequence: CASSFAGASVEQFF.

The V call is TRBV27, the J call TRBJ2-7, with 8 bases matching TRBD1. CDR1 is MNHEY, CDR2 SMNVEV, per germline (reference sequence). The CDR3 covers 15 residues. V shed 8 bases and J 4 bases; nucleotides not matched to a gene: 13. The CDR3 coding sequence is TGTGCCAGCGGGAAAAGGACAGGGAACCAATACGAGCAGTACTTC. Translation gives CASGKRTGNQYEQYF.

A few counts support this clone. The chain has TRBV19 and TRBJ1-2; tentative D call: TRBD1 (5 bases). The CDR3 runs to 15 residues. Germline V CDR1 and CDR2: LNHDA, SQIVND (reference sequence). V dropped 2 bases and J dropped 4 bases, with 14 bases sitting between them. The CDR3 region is CASSIKQDLFYGYTF. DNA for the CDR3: TGTGCCAGTAGTATAAAACAGGATCTTTTCTATGGCTACACCTTC.

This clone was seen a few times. The CDR3 DNA is TGTGCCAGCAGGGCTAGCGGGGGATTCTACGAGCAGTACTTC. It encodes CASRASGGFYEQYF. The V and J genes are TRBV2 and TRBJ2-7, with 10 bases matching TRBD2. This CDR3 contains 14 residues. With V trimmed by 6 bases and J by 3 bases, 5 bases remained unmatched. Germline-derived CDR1 and CDR2 are SNHLY and FYNNEI. Full variable domain (outside the CDR3, taken from reference TRBV2 and TRBJ2-7): EPEVTQTPSHQVTQMGQEVILRCVPISNHLYFYWYRQILGQKVEFLVSFYNNEISEKSEIFDDQFSVERPDGSNFTLKIRSTKLEDSAMYFCASRASGGFYEQYFGPGTRLTVT.

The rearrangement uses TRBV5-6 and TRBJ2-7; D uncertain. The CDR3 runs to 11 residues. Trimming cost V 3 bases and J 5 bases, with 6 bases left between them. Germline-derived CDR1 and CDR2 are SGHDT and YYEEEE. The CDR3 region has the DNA TGTGCCAGCAGCTCTCAGGACGAGCAGTACTTC. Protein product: CASSSQDEQYF.

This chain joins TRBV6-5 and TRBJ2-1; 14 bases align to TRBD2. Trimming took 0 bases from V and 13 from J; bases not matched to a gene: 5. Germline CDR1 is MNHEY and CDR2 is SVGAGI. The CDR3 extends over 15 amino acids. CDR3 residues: CASSYSTSGGASQFF. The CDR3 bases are TGTGCCAGCAGTTACTCGACTAGCGGGGGGGCCTCTCAGTTCTTC.

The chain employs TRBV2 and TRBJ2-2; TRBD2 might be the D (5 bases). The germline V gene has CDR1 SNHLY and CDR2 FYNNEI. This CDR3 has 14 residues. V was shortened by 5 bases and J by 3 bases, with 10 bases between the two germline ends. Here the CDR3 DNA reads TGTGCCAGCAGTCTGACTACCTACACCGGGGAGCTGTTTTTT. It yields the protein CASSLTTYTGELFF.

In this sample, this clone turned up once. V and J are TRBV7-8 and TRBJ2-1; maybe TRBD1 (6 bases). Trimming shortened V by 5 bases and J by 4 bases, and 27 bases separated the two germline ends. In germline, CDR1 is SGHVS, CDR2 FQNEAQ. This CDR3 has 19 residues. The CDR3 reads CASSPEGRGFGFGYNEQFF. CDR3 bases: TGTGCCAGCAGCCCGGAAGGCAGGGGCTTTGGATTCGGTTACAATGAGCAGTTCTTC. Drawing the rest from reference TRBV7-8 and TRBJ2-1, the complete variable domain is GAGVSQSPRYKVAKRGQDVALRCDPISGHVSLFWYQQALGQGPEFLTYFQNEAQLDKSGLPSDRFFAERPEGSVSTLKIQRTQQEDSAVYLCASSPEGRGFGFGYNEQFFGPGTRLTVL.

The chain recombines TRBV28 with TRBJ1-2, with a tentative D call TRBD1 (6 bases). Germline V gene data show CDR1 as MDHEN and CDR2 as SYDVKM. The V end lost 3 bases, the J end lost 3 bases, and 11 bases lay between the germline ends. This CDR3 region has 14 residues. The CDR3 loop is CASSLTGNHYGYTF. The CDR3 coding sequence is TGTGCCAGCAGTTTGACAGGCAACCACTATGGCTACACCTTC.

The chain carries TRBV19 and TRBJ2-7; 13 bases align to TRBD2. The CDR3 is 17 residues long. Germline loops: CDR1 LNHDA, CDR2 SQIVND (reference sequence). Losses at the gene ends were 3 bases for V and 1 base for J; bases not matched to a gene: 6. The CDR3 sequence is CASSMRTSGGPSYEQYF. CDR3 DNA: TGTGCCAGTAGTATGCGGACTAGCGGGGGTCCGTCCTACGAGCAGTACTTC.

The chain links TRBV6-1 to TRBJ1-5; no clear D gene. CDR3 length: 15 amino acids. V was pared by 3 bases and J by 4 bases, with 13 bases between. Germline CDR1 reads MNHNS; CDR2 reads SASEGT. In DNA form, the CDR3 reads TGTGCCAGCAGTGAGCCCCGGACTGCTAATCAGCCCCAGCATTTT. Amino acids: CASSEPRTANQPQHF.

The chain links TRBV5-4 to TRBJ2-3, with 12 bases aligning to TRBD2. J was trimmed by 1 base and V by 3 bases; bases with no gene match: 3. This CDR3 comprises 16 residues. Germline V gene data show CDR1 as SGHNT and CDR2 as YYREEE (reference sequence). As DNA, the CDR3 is TGTGCCAGCAGCTCGCTAGCGGGAGGGGGCACAGATACGCAGTATTTT. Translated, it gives CASSSLAGGGTDTQYF. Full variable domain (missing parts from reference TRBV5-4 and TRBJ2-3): ETGVTQSPTHLIKTRGQQVTLRCSSQSGHNTVSWYQQALGQGPQFIFQYYREEENGRGNFPPRFSGLQFPNYSSELNVNALELDDSALYLCASSSLAGGGTDTQYFGPGTRLTVL.

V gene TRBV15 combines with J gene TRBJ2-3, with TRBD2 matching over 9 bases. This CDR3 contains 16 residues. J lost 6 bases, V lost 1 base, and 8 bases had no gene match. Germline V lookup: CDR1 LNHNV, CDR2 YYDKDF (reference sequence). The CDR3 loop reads CATSRVRGGAWDTQYF. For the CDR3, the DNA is TGTGCCACCAGCAGAGTCCGCGGGGGGGCCTGGGATACGCAGTATTTT.

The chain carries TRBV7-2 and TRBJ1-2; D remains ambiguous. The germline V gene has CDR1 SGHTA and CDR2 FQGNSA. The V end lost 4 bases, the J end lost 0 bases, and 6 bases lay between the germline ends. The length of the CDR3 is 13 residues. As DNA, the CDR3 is TGTGCCAGCAGCTCCGACACTAACTATGGCTACACCTTC. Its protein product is CASSSDTNYGYTF.

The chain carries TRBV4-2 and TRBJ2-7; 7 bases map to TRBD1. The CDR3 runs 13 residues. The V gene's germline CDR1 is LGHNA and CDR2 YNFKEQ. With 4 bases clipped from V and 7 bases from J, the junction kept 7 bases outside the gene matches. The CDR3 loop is CASSRQGKGEQYF. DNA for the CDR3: TGTGCCAGCAGCCGACAGGGTAAGGGAGAGCAGTACTTC.